Following are 6 T cell receptor beta chains from one sample sequenced in a study of type 1 regulatory T cells (dated by TCRdb to the early 2020s). These TCRs' antigens remain unknown. TCRdb lists the instrument as Illumina MiSeq. TCRdb took the public reads, trimmed them with fastp at Q25, ran MiXCR for clone calling and kept in-frame beta chains. CDR3 protein sequences are deduplicated, and each keeps its most common genes and DNA. This sample has tens of thousands of distinct CDR3 sequences in its table, and less than 15% of those were observed once. The ten largest clonotypes hold just over 8% of the sample. The sequencing input was cultured non-Tr1 T cells, either the whole culture or a sorted T cell fraction (not recorded which). The sample's cell subset or site label, in plain terms: non-Tr1 population from the T-allo10 product. These receptor sequences come from a human donor in good health.

The chain is built from TRBV30 and TRBJ2-7, with D hard to call. The CDR3 runs to 14 residues. V was pared by 1 base and J by 5 bases, with 15 bases between. Per the germline V gene, CDR1 is GTSNPN and CDR2 is SVGIG (reference sequence). DNA for the CDR3: TGTGCCTGGAGTGCCCCCTCGACCGGACACGAGCAGTACTTC. Translating it yields CAWSAPSTGHEQYF. Filled out from reference TRBV30 and TRBJ2-7, the complete variable domain reads SQTIHQWPATLVQPVGSPLSLECTVEGTSNPNLYWYRQAAGRGLQLLFYSVGIGQISSEVPQNLSASRPQDRQFILSSKKLLLSDSGFYLCAWSAPSTGHEQYFGPGTRLTVT.

With regard to this clonotype: A junction boundary mismatches the germline segment, possibly from a read error. This chain uses TRBV3-1 with TRBJ2-1; D remains ambiguous. This CDR3 is built from 13 residues. Germline V CDR1 and CDR2: LGHDT, YNNKEL (reference sequence). Here the CDR3 reads CASSQQSGNEQLF. The CDR3 DNA sequence: TGTGCCAGCAGCCAACAATCAGGCAATGAGCAGCTCTTC.

This clonotype appeared many times. The chain employs TRBV29-1 and TRBJ2-5; the D is unclear. Germline V gene data show CDR1 as SQVTM and CDR2 as ANQGSEA. V lost 4 bases and J lost 5, with 11 bases in between. This CDR3 is 12 amino acids long. CDR3 coding DNA: TGCAGCGTTGGGAGACAACAGGAGACCCAGTACTTC. Translation: CSVGRQQETQYF.

In this sample, this clonotype turned up a few times. The chain couples TRBV20-1 to TRBJ2-1; D not certain. Trimming took 6 bases from V and 4 from J, leaving 10 bases between them. CDR1 and CDR2 (germline): DFQATT, SNEGSKA (reference sequence). The CDR3 is made up of 12 amino acids. The CDR3 nucleotides read TGCAGTGCCCTCTCGATGTACAATGAGCAGTTCTTC. Translating it yields CSALSMYNEQFF.

This clonotype was seen repeatedly, ten times or more. The gene calls are TRBV6-1 and TRBJ1-1; D possibly corresponds to TRBD1 (6 bases). The CDR3 has 16 residues. The germline V gene has CDR1 MNHNS and CDR2 SASEGT. V was pared by 1 base and J by 0 bases, with 12 bases between. CDR3 in amino acids: CASSEGSGTMNTEAFF. In nucleotides, the CDR3 is TGTGCCAGCAGTGAAGGTTCAGGGACAATGAACACTGAAGCTTTCTTT.

The table lists this clonotype with a few counts. The chain recombines TRBV12-3 or TRBV12-4 with TRBJ2-3, with 8 nucleotides matching TRBD2. V was clipped by 3 bases and J by 5 bases; unmatched bases: 7. The CDR3 totals 15 residues. For the CDR3, the DNA is TGTGCCAGCAGTTTTACAGCGGGAGCACAAGATACGCAGTATTTT. Encoded protein: CASSFTAGAQDTQYF.